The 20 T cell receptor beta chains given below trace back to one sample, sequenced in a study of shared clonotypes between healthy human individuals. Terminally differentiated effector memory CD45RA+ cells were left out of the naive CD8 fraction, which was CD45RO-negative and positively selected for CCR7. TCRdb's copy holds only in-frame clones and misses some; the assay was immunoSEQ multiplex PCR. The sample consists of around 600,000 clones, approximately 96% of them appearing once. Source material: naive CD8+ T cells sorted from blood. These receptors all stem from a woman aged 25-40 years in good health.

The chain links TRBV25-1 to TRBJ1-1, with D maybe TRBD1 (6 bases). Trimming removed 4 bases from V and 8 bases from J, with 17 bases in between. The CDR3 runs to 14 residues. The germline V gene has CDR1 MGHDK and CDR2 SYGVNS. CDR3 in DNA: TGTGCCAGCAGTGCCTCCCTACAGGGAGGGGAAGCTTTCTTT. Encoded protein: CASSASLQGGEAFF.

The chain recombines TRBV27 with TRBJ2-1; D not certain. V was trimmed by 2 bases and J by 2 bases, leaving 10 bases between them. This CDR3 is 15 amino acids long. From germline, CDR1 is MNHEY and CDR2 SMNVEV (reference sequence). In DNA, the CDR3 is TGTGCCAGCAGTTTAAATCAGGACCCCTACAATGAGCAGTTCTTC. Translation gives CASSLNQDPYNEQFF.

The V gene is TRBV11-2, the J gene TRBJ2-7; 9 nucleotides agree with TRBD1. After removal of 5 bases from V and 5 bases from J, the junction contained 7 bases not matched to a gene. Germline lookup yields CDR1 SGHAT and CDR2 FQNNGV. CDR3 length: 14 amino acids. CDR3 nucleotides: TGTGCCAGCAGCCCGAGGGACAGGGAGAACGAGCAGTACTTC. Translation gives CASSPRDRENEQYF.

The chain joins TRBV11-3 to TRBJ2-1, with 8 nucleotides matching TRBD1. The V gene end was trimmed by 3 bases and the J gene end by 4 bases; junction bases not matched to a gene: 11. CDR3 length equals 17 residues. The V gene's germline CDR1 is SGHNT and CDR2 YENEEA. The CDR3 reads CASSFPPGQVRYNEQFF. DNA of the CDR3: TGTGCCAGCAGCTTTCCTCCGGGACAGGTAAGGTACAATGAGCAGTTCTTC.

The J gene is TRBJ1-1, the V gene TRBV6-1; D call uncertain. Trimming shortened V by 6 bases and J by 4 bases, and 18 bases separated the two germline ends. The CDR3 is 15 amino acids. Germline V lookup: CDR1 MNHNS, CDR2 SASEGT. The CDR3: CASSLVSGLVTEAFF. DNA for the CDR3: TGTGCCAGCAGCCTCGTTTCGGGGTTGGTCACTGAAGCTTTCTTT.

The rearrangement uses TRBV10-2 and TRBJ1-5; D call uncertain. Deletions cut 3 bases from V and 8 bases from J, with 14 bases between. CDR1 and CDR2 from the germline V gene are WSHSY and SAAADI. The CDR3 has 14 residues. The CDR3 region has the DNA TGCGCCAGCAGTGATCTAGGGCAATCGGAGCCCCAGCATTTT. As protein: CASSDLGQSEPQHF.

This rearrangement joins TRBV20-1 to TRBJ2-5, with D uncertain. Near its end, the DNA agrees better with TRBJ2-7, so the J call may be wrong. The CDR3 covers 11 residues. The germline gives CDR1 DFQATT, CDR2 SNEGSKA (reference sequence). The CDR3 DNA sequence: TGCAGTGCTAGTTTGGGGTACGAGCAGTACTTC. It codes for CSASLGYEQYF.

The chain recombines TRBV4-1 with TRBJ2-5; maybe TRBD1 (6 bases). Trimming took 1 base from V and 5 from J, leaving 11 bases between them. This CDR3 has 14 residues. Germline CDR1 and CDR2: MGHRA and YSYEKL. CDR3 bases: TGCGCCAGCAGCCAAGTGGGGGCCCGGGAGACCCAGTACTTC. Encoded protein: CASSQVGARETQYF.

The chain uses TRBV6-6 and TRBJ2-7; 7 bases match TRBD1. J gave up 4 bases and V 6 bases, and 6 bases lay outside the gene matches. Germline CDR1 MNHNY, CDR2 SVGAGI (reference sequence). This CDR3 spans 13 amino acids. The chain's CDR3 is CASSSPGGYEQYF. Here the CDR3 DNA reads TGTGCCAGCAGCAGCCCAGGGGGTTACGAGCAGTACTTC.

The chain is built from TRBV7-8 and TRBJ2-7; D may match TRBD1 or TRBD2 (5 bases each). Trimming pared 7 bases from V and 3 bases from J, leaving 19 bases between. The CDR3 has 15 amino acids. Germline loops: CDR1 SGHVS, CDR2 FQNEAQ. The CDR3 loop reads CASTPGAGPNYEQYF. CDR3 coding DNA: TGTGCCAGCACCCCCGGGGCAGGCCCGAACTACGAGCAGTACTTC.

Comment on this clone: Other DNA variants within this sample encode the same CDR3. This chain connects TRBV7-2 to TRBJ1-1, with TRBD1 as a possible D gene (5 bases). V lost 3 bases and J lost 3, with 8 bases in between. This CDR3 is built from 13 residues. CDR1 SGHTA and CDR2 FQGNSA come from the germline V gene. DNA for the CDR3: TGTGCCAGCAGCTTGGGACGGTACACTGAAGCTTTCTTT. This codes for CASSLGRYTEAFF.

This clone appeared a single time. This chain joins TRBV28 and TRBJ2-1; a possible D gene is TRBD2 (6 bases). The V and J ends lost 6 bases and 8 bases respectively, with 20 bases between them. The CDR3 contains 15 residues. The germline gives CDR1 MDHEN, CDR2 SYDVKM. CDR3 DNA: TGTGCCAGCAGCCGCGGGGACTCTTTCATGGATGAGCAGTTCTTC. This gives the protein CASSRGDSFMDEQFF.

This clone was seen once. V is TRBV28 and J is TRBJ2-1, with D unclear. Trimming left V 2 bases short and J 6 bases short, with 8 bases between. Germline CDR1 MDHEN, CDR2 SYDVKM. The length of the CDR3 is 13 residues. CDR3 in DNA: TGTGCCAGCAGTTTAATGACTGGCAATGAGCAGTTCTTC. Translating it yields CASSLMTGNEQFF. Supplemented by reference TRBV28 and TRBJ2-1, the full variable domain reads DVKVTQSSRYLVKRTGEKVFLECVQDMDHENMFWYRQDPGLGLRLIYFSYDVKMKEKGDIPEGYSVSREKKERFSLILESASTNQTSMYLCASSLMTGNEQFFGPGTRLTVL.

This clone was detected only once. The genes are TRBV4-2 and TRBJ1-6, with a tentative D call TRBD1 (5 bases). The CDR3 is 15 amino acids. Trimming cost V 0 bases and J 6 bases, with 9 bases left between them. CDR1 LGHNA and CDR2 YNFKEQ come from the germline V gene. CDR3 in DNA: TGTGCCAGCAGCCAAGATAGACAGCCTAATTCACCCCTCCACTTT. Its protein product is CASSQDRQPNSPLHF.

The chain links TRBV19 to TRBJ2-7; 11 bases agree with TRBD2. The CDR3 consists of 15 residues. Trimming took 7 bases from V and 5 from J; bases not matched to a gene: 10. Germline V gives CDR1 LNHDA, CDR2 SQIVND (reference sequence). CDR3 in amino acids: CASTETLAGVDEQYF. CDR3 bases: TGTGCCAGTACCGAAACACTAGCGGGAGTTGACGAGCAGTACTTC.

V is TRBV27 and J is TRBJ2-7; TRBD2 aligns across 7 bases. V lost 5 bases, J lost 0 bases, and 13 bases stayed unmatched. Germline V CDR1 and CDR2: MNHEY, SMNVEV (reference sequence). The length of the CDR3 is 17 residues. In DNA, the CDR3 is TGTGCCAGCAGTCCCGACAACCCCCGGGACTACTCCTACGAGCAGTACTTC. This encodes CASSPDNPRDYSYEQYF.

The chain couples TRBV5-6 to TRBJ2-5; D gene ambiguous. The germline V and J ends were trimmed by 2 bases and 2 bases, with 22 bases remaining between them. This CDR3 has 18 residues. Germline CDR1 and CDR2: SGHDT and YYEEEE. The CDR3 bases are TGTGCCAGCAGCTTTGCTGGGTGGCGTAAGGAAATACAAGAGACCCAGTACTTC. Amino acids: CASSFAGWRKEIQETQYF.

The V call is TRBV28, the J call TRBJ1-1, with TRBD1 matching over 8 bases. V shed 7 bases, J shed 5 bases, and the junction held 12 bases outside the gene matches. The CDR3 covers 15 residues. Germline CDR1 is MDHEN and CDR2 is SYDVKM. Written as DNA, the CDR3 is TGTGCCAGCACCTCTTACGACAGGGGAAGGACTGAAGCTTTCTTT. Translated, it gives CASTSYDRGRTEAFF.

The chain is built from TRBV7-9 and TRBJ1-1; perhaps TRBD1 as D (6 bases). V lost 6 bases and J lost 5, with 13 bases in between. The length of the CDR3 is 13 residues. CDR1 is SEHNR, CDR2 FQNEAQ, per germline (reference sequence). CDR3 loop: CASSPTGRTEAFF. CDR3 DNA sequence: TGTGCCAGCAGTCCAACAGGGCGAACTGAAGCTTTCTTT.

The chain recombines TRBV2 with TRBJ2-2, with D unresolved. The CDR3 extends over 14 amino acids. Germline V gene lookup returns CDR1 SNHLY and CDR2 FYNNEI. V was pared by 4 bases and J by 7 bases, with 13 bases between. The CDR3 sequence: CASSVSELGGELFF. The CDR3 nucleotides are TGTGCCAGCAGTGTTTCGGAATTGGGCGGGGAGCTGTTTTTT.